These 17 T cell receptor beta chains were sequenced from one sample in a study of T cells in women clearing cervical HPV infection. TCRdb's copy holds only in-frame clones and misses some; the assay was immunoSEQ multiplex PCR. This sample contains more than 40,000 clones. The sequenced sample was blood buffy coat. The receptors stem from a woman between 18 and 70 years old with a cervical HPV16 infection that either progressed to CIN3+ or cleared (not recorded which).

As regards this clone: The missing CDR3 end, 3 residues past where the read stops, is filled in from the germline J gene. The chain links TRBV5-6 to TRBJ1-1, with D possibly TRBD1 on 6 matching bases. The CDR3 length is 14 residues. V lost 4 bases and J lost 1, with 11 bases in between. Germline CDR1 is SGHDT and CDR2 is YYEEEE. CDR3 sequence reads: CASSHTTGNTEAFF. CDR3 bases read: TGTGCCAGCAGCCATACGACAGGGAACACTGAA.

In the case of this clone: The CDR3 goes on 3 residues after the read ends, and that part is filled in from the germline J gene. The V gene is TRBV9, the J gene TRBJ2-1; D is uncertain. The length of the CDR3 is 12 residues. The V end was cut by 3 bases, the J end by 3 bases, with 4 bases between. The germline V gene has CDR1 SGDLS and CDR2 YYNGEE. This CDR3 is CASSELYNEQFF. The CDR3 DNA, read in part, is TGTGCCAGCAGCGAACTCTACAATGAG.

Concerning this clone itself: The read halts 3 residues ahead of the CDR3 end, with the missing end drawn from the germline J gene. The V call is TRBV7-7, the J call TRBJ2-1; D not resolved. Germline V gene lookup returns CDR1 SSHAT and CDR2 FNYEAQ (reference sequence). The CDR3 consists of 14 residues. Trimming removed 5 bases at V and 7 bases at J, with 15 bases between. The CDR3 sequence: CASSPAVGKNEQFF. CDR3 DNA, as far as it was read: TGTGCCAGCAGCCCTGCGGTGGGTAAAAATGAG.

For this clone: The CDR3 end falls 3 residues outside the read, so it is completed with the germline J gene. This chain connects TRBV7-8 to TRBJ1-5; D not certain. V was trimmed by 1 base and J by 5 bases, leaving 12 bases between them. CDR3 length: 15 residues. Germline V gives CDR1 SGHVS, CDR2 FQNEAQ. The covered CDR3 bases are TGTGCCAGCAGCTTAGGGATAAAGGGCCATCAGCCC. This translates into CASSLGIKGHQP. From start to end, the CDR3 is CASSLGIKGHQPQHF.

As concerns this clone: The read terminates 3 residues before the CDR3 end, so the remaining end is supplied by the germline J gene. The V gene is TRBV7-6, the J gene TRBJ2-3; a weak D match, TRBD2 (7 bases). CDR3 length: 15 amino acids. The germline V gene encodes CDR1 SGHVS and CDR2 FNYEAQ. CDR3 region: CASSFGGGAGETQYF. The sequenced CDR3 bases are TGTGCCAGCAGCTTCGGTGGGGGGGCCGGGGAGACG.

A remark on this clone: The read finishes 3 residues shy of the CDR3 end, and the germline J gene is used to complete it. The gene calls are TRBV2 and TRBJ1-2, with a possible D match to TRBD1 (6 bases). The CDR3 spans 12 residues. Trimming took 5 bases from V and 6 from J, leaving 10 bases between them. Germline CDR1 SNHLY, CDR2 FYNNEI. Partial CDR3 DNA: TGTGCCAGCAGTCAGGGGAGGGATGGC. Translated, it gives CASSQGRDG. The whole CDR3 reads CASSQGRDGYTF.

Note on this clone: Coverage ceases 3 residues before the CDR3 finishes, and the germline J gene fills in the end. Different DNA sequences within this sample yield the same CDR3. The J gene is TRBJ1-3, the V gene TRBV30; D remains unclear. V lost 3 bases and J lost 9, with 12 bases in between. Germline loops: CDR1 GTSNPN, CDR2 SVGIG (reference sequence). This CDR3 has 12 amino acids. The sequenced part of the CDR3 DNA is TGTGCCTGGAGCGGCGGAGCGAGCACC. Encoded protein: CAWSGGAST. The whole CDR3 sequence reads CAWSGGASTIYF. The variable domain in full, with the rest retrieved from reference TRBV30 and TRBJ1-3, is SQTIHQWPATLVQPVGSPLSLECTVEGTSNPNLYWYRQAAGRGLQLLFYSVGIGQISSEVPQNLSASRPQDRQFILSSKKLLLSDSGFYLCAWSGGASTIYFGEGSWLTVV.

As concerns this clone: The sequenced fragment ends 3 residues before the CDR3 boundary, so the rest is inferred from the germline J gene. The genes are TRBV20-1 and TRBJ2-3, with 8 bases that match TRBD1. The CDR3 spans 15 residues. The germline CDR1 and CDR2 sequences are DFQATT and SNEGSKA (reference sequence). With 5 bases clipped from V and 8 bases from J, the junction kept 15 bases outside the gene matches. CDR3 sequence reads: CSAPGGGVGGSTQYF. Incomplete CDR3 DNA: TGCAGTGCTCCAGGGGGCGGGGTGGGTGGGAGTACG.

The DNA read from the CDR3 is TGTGCCAGCAGGACAGGGAGCAATCAGCCC. Translated: CASRTGSNQP. The full CDR3 protein is CASRTGSNQPQHF. J is TRBJ1-5 and V is TRBV12-3 or TRBV12-4, with 7 bases matching TRBD1. The CDR3 extends 3 residues past the end of the read, so its final part is completed from the germline J gene. V lost 6 bases to trimming and J lost 1 base; unmatched junction nucleotides: 0. The CDR3 loop spans 13 amino acids.

With respect to this clone: The read stops 3 residues short of the end of the CDR3; the missing end is completed from the germline J gene. This chain links TRBV2 with TRBJ2-7; 10 bases are a match to TRBD1. J gave up 6 bases and V 2 bases, and 7 bases lay outside the gene matches. The length of the CDR3 is 15 residues. CDR1 is SNHLY, CDR2 FYNNEI, per germline. The CDR3 loop is CASSEIGTGVPEQYF. The CDR3 bases that were read are TGTGCCAGCAGTGAAATCGGGACAGGGGTTCCCGAG.

With respect to this clone: The read falls 3 residues short of the CDR3 end, and the missing part is taken from the germline J gene. The chain combines TRBV7-6 with TRBJ1-2; 7 bases map to TRBD1. The CDR3 has 14 amino acids. Looked up from germline, CDR1 is SGHVS and CDR2 is FNYEAQ. CDR3: CASSPGTASEGYTF. The part of the CDR3 DNA that was read is TGTGCCAGCAGCCCCGGGACAGCCTCAGAAGGC.

A remark on this clone: The read halts 3 residues ahead of the CDR3 end, with the missing end drawn from the germline J gene. The gene calls are TRBV2 and TRBJ1-5; TRBD1 might be the D (6 bases). There are 15 residues in the CDR3. Germline CDR1 and CDR2: SNHLY and FYNNEI. Trimming took off 4 bases at V and 1 base at J, with 11 bases between the two ends. The sequenced CDR3 bases are TGTGCCAGCAGTGTGACAGGCTACAGCAATCAGCCC. Protein sequence: CASSVTGYSNQP. The entire CDR3 reads CASSVTGYSNQPQHF.

Points on this clone: The read ends 3 residues shy of where the CDR3 ends; the end is completed using the germline J gene. The V call is TRBV11-2, the J call TRBJ1-5; no definite D call. The V and J ends lost 0 bases and 4 bases respectively, with 4 bases between them. CDR1 and CDR2 (germline): SGHAT, FQNNGV. The CDR3 covers 13 residues. This CDR3 is CASSLDINQPQHF. The sequenced part of the CDR3 DNA is TGTGCCAGCAGCTTAGATATTAATCAGCCC.

About this clone: The CDR3 extends 3 residues past the end of the read, so its final part is completed from the germline J gene. V and J are TRBV2 and TRBJ2-3; 15 nucleotides match TRBD2. Germline V lookup: CDR1 SNHLY, CDR2 FYNNEI. The CDR3 totals 18 residues. After removal of 6 bases from V and 6 bases from J, the junction contained 13 bases not matched to a gene. Partial CDR3 DNA: TGTGCCAGCAGGGGACTAGCGGGGGGCGGACCGACCGCGGATACG. Translation: CASRGLAGGGPTADT. The CDR3, in full, reads CASRGLAGGGPTADTQYF.

Remarks on this clone: With the read ending 3 residues before the CDR3 end, the germline J gene is used to fill in that end. This chain joins TRBV5-4 and TRBJ2-5; TRBD1 aligns across 7 bases. CDR1 is SGHNT, CDR2 YYREEE, per germline (reference sequence). CDR3 size: 14 residues. CDR3 sequence reads: CASSFRQGTDTQYF. Incomplete CDR3 DNA: TGTGCCAGCAGCTTCCGACAGGGAACAGATACC.

Points on this clone: Read sequence stops 3 residues before the CDR3 end, and the germline J gene provides the missing end. V usage is TRBV5-4 and J usage is TRBJ1-5; TRBD1 might be the D (6 bases). The V gene lost 4 bases and the J gene lost 5 bases, with 10 bases spanning the gap. This CDR3 contains 13 residues. CDR1 SGHNT and CDR2 YYREEE come from the germline V gene (reference sequence). This chain's CDR3 is CASSRGGDQPQHF. Incomplete CDR3 DNA: TGTGCCAGCAGCCGAGGGGGGGATCAGCCC.

A remark on this clone: The read ends 3 residues early relative to the CDR3; the germline J gene fills the gap. The V gene is TRBV2, the J gene TRBJ1-2; a weak D match, TRBD1 (5 bases). Germline V CDR1 and CDR2: SNHLY, FYNNEI. The CDR3 is 14 amino acids. The V end lost 7 bases, the J end lost 3 bases, and 15 bases lay between the germline ends. The sequenced part of the CDR3 DNA is TGTGCCAGCAACCCAGGGTGGGGTGACTATGGC. It yields the protein CASNPGWGDYG. The whole CDR3 sequence is CASNPGWGDYGYTF.